This T cell receptor (beta chain) comes out of a study of CXCR3-negative and CXCR3-positive naive CD8 T cells (dated by TCRdb to between 2018 and 2021). Background for the entire study: Roughly 150 million TRB reads were obtained in total, roughly 1.5 +/- 0.3 million reads per library. For the TRBV-TRBJ cluster analysis, the naive subsets came from a handful of donors, while the memory cells came from 3 donors. The diversity and physicochemical repertoire analyses included more than ten donors pooled from two independent experiments. The paper's findings and limits, for the study overall: Repertoire diversity was comparably high in both naive subsets but much lower in memory CD8+ T cells. Freshly isolated PBMCs were used for most assays because CXCR3 expression went down partially after cryopreservation. TRB CDR3s from CXCR3-positive naive cells showed higher hydrophobicity (lower Kidera factor 4), lower energy, and higher strength and volume indices than CXCR3-negative naive cells. Because surface CD5, which has been linked to self-reactivity in mice, was comparable between naive subsets, TCR interaction strength was also inferred from TRB CDR3 physicochemical properties. TRBV-TRBJ usage was similar between naive CXCR3-negative and CXCR3-positive cells from the same donor, while memory cells showed distinct patterns.

Sequenced on a NextSeq 550. The Human TCR Profiling Kit (MiLaboratory) was used to make UMI-labeled 5' RACE TRB cDNA libraries. The full amount of extracted RNA was used for cDNA synthesis, and the full amount of resulting cDNA was used for PCR amplification. Libraries were prepared in parallel with an identical number of PCR cycles. The original methods were these. With a minimum of two reads required per UMI, MIGEC and MiXCR pulled out about 50,000 +/- 10,000 unique UMI-labeled TRB cDNA molecules from each library. An average of roughly 40,000 +/- 10,000 functional in-frame TRB CDR3 nucleotide clonotypes without stop codons was found per library. After downsampling to 5000 UMI-labeled TRB molecules per sample, diversity metrics such as normalized Shannon-Wiener and Chao1 were calculated in VDJtools. VDJtools computed clonotype-size-weighted physicochemical properties of the central five CDR3 residues: interaction energy, strength, volume and Kidera factor 4. After the reads were reprocessed by TCRdb, one entry was made per CDR3 protein sequence, with no DNA. These V and J calls derive from TCRdb rather than the authors' analysis. The sample table holds 75,000 to 90,000 distinct CDR3 sequences. The ten largest clonotypes hold approximately 0.62% of the sample.

Of note for this clonotype: What this receptor recognizes is not known.

For every CD8+ T cell subset, approximately 300,000 cells were flow-sorted straight into RLT lysis buffer, and each subset was sorted in triplicate. Naive CD8+ T cells were defined stringently as CD45RO-CCR7+CD27+CD95- to exclude memory contaminants. Peripheral blood mononuclear cells were isolated from buffy coats by standard density gradient centrifugation. Naive CXCR3-negative and CXCR3-positive CD8+ T cells were flow-sorted using a FACSAria III. Total RNA was extracted from sorted cells with an RNeasy Mini Kit. The CDR3, from cysteine to phenylalanine, totals 13 residues. DNA is not on record. Reading the germline V gene gives CDR1 SQVTM and CDR2 ANQGSEA.

The clonotype originates from a human donor in good health. Some clones in this sample may be carry-over from other donors' samples. This chain is built from TRBV29-1 and TRBJ2-5; TCRdb designates TRBD1, a call that cannot be tested without DNA. The sequencing input was naive CXCR3+ CD8+ T cells from blood. The cell subset or site label here, explained by the study, means: CD45RO-CCR7+CD27+CD95- naive CD8+ T cells expressing CXCR3 (TNR3+). This receptor carries the CDR3 CSVEGLGDETQYF. This CDR3, with the reference TRBV29-1 and TRBJ2-5 proteins standing in past its ends, gives the full variable domain SAVISQKPSRDICQRGTSLTIQCQVDSQVTMMFWYRQQPGQSLTLIATANQGSEATYESGFVIDKFPISRPNLTFSTLTVSNMSPEDSSIYLCSVEGLGDETQYFGPGTRLLVL.